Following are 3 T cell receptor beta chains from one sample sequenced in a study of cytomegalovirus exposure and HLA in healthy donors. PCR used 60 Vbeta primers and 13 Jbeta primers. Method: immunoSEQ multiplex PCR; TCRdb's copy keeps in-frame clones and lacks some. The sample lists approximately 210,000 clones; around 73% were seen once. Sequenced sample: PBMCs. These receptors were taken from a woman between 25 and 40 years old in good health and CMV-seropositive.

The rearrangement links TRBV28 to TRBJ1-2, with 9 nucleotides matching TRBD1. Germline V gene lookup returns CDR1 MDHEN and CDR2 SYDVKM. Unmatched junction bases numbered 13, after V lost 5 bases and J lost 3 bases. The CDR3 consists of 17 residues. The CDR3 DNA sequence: TGTGCCAGCAGTAACGGACAGGGGAGGCCCTATGACTATGGCTACACCTTC. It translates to CASSNGQGRPYDYGYTF.

The chain's CDR3 is CASSKQGQFVQQYF. The CDR3 nucleotides are TGTGCCAGCAGCAAACAGGGACAGTTTGTGCAGCAGTACTTC. The chain is built from TRBV5-6 and TRBJ2-7; 7 bases map to TRBD1. The CDR3 is made up of 14 amino acids. From germline, CDR1 is SGHDT and CDR2 YYEEEE. The V segment lost 4 bases and the J segment 8 bases; nucleotides outside the gene matches: 12.

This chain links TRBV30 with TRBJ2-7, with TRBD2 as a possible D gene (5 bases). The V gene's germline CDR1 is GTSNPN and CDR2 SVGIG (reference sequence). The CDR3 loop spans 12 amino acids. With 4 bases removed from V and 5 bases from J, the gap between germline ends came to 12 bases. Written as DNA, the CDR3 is TGTGCCTGGACTCATCGAGGGAACGAGCAGTACTTC. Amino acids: CAWTHRGNEQYF.